This section outlines one TCR beta chain sequence together with its context. Trimming left V 8 bases short and J 0 bases short, with 10 bases between. The CDR3 consists of 13 residues. Germline lookup yields CDR1 KGHSH and CDR2 LQKENI. Assignments of participants to cohorts depended upon their own reported clinical history. This entry comes from a study of blood T cell repertoires in COVID-19. Study-level information: Acute and convalescent COVID-19 specimens originated in the United States, Italy and Spain. T cells, B-cell-depleted T cells, or PBMCs supplied cDNA or gDNA.

Under the authors' procedure: From reference gene primer amplification, estimates of nucleated cell counts were derived. This table comes from immunoSEQ multiplex PCR, and its TCRdb copy is limited to in-frame clones, with some not included. V and J calls and clone size are copied from that table; D and trimming were computed from the DNA. The data hold around 300,000 clones, with around 86% observed a single time. Sample: PBMCs or T cells enriched from blood (not recorded which). V is TRBV18 and J is TRBJ2-5; D perhaps matches TRBD2 (5 bases). The origin of this receptor is a woman in her thirties or forties who had recovered from COVID-19. This CDR3 reads CASLPGYQETQYF. The CDR3 DNA sequence: TGTGCCAGCCTCCCGGGGTACCAAGAGACCCAGTACTTC.